These T cell receptor beta chains were read from a single sample in a study of blood T cell repertoires in COVID-19. Generated by immunoSEQ multiplex PCR, the TCRdb table keeps only in-frame clones and is missing some. Among about 150,000 clones listed, approximately 91% were seen once. Sequenced material: peripheral blood. These receptors were collected from a man aged 18-30 years with COVID-19, enrolled during active disease. The CDR3 runs from the conserved cysteine through the conserved F or W. Each record gives: J gene, CDR3 length, D gene, V gene, clone size, CDR3 protein, CDR3 DNA. D genes are given only for firm matches. The size entry is marked missing in some rows and otherwise reads once, few, many or a size class.

TRBJ1-5	14	TRBD1	TRBV19	NA	CASSIRQGWQPQHF	TGTGCCAGTAGTATAAGACAGGGCTGGCAGCCCCAGCATTTT
TRBJ1-2	12	NA	TRBV19	few	CASSFGQYGYTF	TGTGCCAGTAGTTTCGGACAGTATGGCTACACCTTC
TRBJ2-4	16	TRBD1	TRBV13	once	CASSRRQGASKNIQYF	TGTGCCAGCAGCCGCCGACAGGGGGCGTCCAAAAACATTCAGTACTTC
TRBJ2-5	15	TRBD1	TRBV5-6	few	CASSPGQAPHETQYF	TGTGCCAGCAGCCCCGGACAGGCCCCCCACGAGACCCAGTACTTC
TRBJ2-7	15	TRBD1	TRBV18	few	CASSLRTGVSDEQYF	TGTGCCAGCTCATTAAGGACAGGGGTTTCGGACGAGCAGTACTTC
TRBJ2-1	14	TRBD2	TRBV9	NA	CASSEGLAVDEQFF	TGTGCCAGCAGCGAAGGACTAGCGGTGGATGAGCAGTTCTTC
TRBJ2-1	13	NA	TRBV29-1	NA	CSALGISYNEQFF	TGCAGCGCCCTCGGGATCTCCTACAATGAGCAGTTCTTC
TRBJ2-1	17	TRBD1	TRBV7-2	NA	CASSLYPGQGAHREQFF	TGTGCCAGCAGCCTCTACCCTGGACAGGGGGCGCACCGAGAGCAGTTCTTC
TRBJ2-1	17	TRBD2	TRBV4-3	NA	CASSRITPGLAGDEQFF	TGCGCCAGCAGCCGCATTACTCCGGGACTAGCGGGGGATGAGCAGTTCTTC
TRBJ2-7	14	NA	TRBV3-1/TRBV3-2	NA	CASSLPGQEYEQYF	TGTGCCAGCAGCCTTCCGGGACAAGAGTACGAGCAGTACTTC
TRBJ2-7	13	TRBD1	TRBV29-1	NA	CSVAGTVSYEQYF	TGCAGCGTTGCCGGGACAGTGTCCTACGAGCAGTACTTC
TRBJ2-1	15	NA	TRBV5-1	NA	CASSLVGSSYNEQFF	TGCGCCAGCAGCTTGGTCGGGAGCTCCTACAATGAGCAGTTCTTC
TRBJ2-1	15	NA	TRBV7-9	NA	CASSLLRETGHEQFF	TGTGCCAGCAGCTTATTACGGGAGACGGGCCATGAGCAGTTCTTC
TRBJ1-5	13	NA	TRBV23-1	few	CASSPDSNQPQHF	TGCGCCAGCAGTCCGGACAGTAATCAGCCCCAGCATTTT
TRBJ1-1	11	NA	TRBV20-1	NA	CSANRGSEAFF	TGCAGTGCTAACCGGGGGTCTGAAGCTTTCTTT
TRBJ1-3	15	TRBD1	TRBV7-2	once	CASSGPTGTGNTIYF	TGTGCCAGCAGCGGTCCGACAGGGACGGGAAACACCATATATTTT
TRBJ2-7	16	TRBD2	TRBV20-1	NA	CSASRLAGGRTGEQYF	TGCAGTGCTAGTAGGTTGGCGGGAGGGCGTACGGGAGAGCAGTACTTC
TRBJ2-1	15	TRBD1	TRBV6-2/TRBV6-3	NA	CASSHSSHRGYEQFF	TGTGCCAGCAGTCACTCATCCCACAGGGGCTATGAGCAGTTCTTC
TRBJ2-7	12	TRBD2	TRBV28	NA	CASSRGVREQYF	TGTGCCAGCAGCCGGGGGGTTAGGGAGCAGTACTTC
TRBJ1-6	15	TRBD1	TRBV7-2	NA	CASSPRDRADSPLHF	TGTGCCAGCAGCCCAAGGGACAGGGCAGATTCACCCCTCCACTTT
TRBJ2-4	13	NA	TRBV14	NA	CASSARGGNIQYF	TGTGCCAGCAGCGCCAGAGGGGGAAACATTCAGTACTTC
TRBJ1-2	15	TRBD1	TRBV3-1/TRBV3-2	NA	CASSQDPQGAYGYTF	TGTGCCAGCAGCCAGGATCCCCAGGGGGCCTATGGCTACACCTTC
TRBJ2-7	13	TRBD2	TRBV6-6	NA	CASSLGTSGEQYF	TGTGCCAGCAGCCTTGGGACTAGCGGTGAGCAGTACTTC
TRBJ1-4	15	NA	TRBV7-9	NA	CASSLSGRSNEKLLF	TGTGCCAGCAGCTTAAGCGGCAGGTCCAATGAAAAACTGCTTTTT
TRBJ1-1	12	NA	TRBV30	few	CAWSTGKAEAFF	TGTGCCTGGAGTACAGGGAAGGCTGAAGCTTTCTTT
TRBJ2-2	16	TRBD1	TRBV30	NA	CAWSGRRQGWTGELFF	TGTGCCTGGAGTGGAAGGAGACAGGGATGGACCGGGGAGCTGTTTTTT
TRBJ2-7	11	NA	TRBV27	NA	CASTPAYEQYF	TGTGCCAGCACTCCCGCCTACGAGCAGTACTTC
TRBJ1-2	11	NA	TRBV20-1	NA	CSARWGGGYTF	TGCAGTGCTAGATGGGGGGGAGGCTACACCTTC
TRBJ2-7	14	TRBD1	TRBV29-1	NA	CSVTGQGADGEQYF	TGCAGCGTTACGGGACAGGGGGCGGACGGGGAGCAGTACTTC
TRBJ1-1	15	NA	TRBV6-2/TRBV6-3	NA	CASNPVGGLDTEAFF	TGTGCCAGCAACCCCGTCGGGGGGTTGGACACTGAAGCTTTCTTT
TRBJ2-7	14	NA	TRBV28	NA	CASSSVGVSYEQYF	TGTGCCAGCAGTTCCGTAGGGGTCTCCTACGAGCAGTACTTC
TRBJ1-2	16	TRBD1	TRBV25-1	NA	CASSDPDRGKTYGYTF	TGTGCCAGCAGTGACCCCGACAGGGGGAAGACCTATGGCTACACCTTC
TRBJ2-1	11	TRBD2	TRBV9	NA	CATGREDEQFF	TGTGCCACCGGCCGGGAGGATGAGCAGTTCTTC
TRBJ1-1	13	NA	TRBV10-2	NA	CASRRQSNTEAFF	TGCGCCAGCAGACGACAGTCGAACACTGAAGCTTTCTTT
TRBJ2-1	16	TRBD2	TRBV9	NA	CASSVVSGSSYNEQFF	TGTGCCAGCAGCGTAGTCAGCGGGAGCTCCTACAATGAGCAGTTCTTC
TRBJ1-5	13	NA	TRBV13	once	CASSFGGDQPQHF	TGTGCCAGCAGCTTTGGGGGGGATCAGCCCCAGCATTTT
TRBJ2-1	14	NA	TRBV6-5	NA	CASKHRSPYNEQFF	TGTGCCAGCAAACACAGGAGTCCCTACAATGAGCAGTTCTTC
TRBJ1-1	14	NA	TRBV28	NA	CASSFQTMNTEAFF	TGTGCCAGCAGTTTTCAGACAATGAACACTGAAGCTTTCTTT
TRBJ1-4	16	TRBD1	TRBV3-1/TRBV3-2	NA	CASRDRGRGSGEKLFF	TGTGCCAGCAGGGACAGGGGGCGCGGATCCGGTGAAAAACTGTTTTTT
TRBJ2-1	13	NA	TRBV5-6	NA	CASSRGGYNEQFF	TGTGCCAGCAGCCGAGGGGGTTACAATGAGCAGTTCTTC
TRBJ1-1	12	NA	TRBV6-5	NA	CASSQDFLEAFF	TGTGCCAGCAGCCAGGATTTTCTTGAAGCTTTCTTT
TRBJ2-2	17	TRBD2	TRBV24-1	NA	CATSDPGLPTNTGELFF	TGTGCCACCAGTGACCCGGGACTACCAACGAACACCGGGGAGCTGTTTTTT
TRBJ2-2	15	NA	TRBV4-3	NA	CASSQDTGSTGELFF	TGCGCCAGCAGCCAAGATACAGGGAGCACCGGGGAGCTGTTTTTT
TRBJ1-6	15	TRBD1	TRBV14	NA	CASRATGGGNSPLHF	TGTGCCAGCAGAGCGACAGGGGGCGGGAATTCACCCCTCCACTTT
TRBJ2-7	16	TRBD2	TRBV6-2/TRBV6-3	NA	CASSYRAGGPSYEQYF	TGTGCCAGCAGTTACAGAGCGGGAGGGCCCTCTTACGAGCAGTACTTC
TRBJ1-5	14	NA	TRBV7-2	NA	CASSLTGESQPQHF	TGTGCCAGCAGCCTTACGGGGGAATCACAGCCCCAGCATTTT
TRBJ2-7	14	TRBD2	TRBV2	NA	CASRTGLAHYEQYF	TGTGCCAGCAGAACGGGACTAGCGCATTACGAGCAGTACTTC
TRBJ2-2	16	TRBD2	TRBV28	NA	CASSPWTSVGGGELFF	TGTGCCAGCAGTCCTTGGACTAGCGTGGGGGGCGGGGAGCTGTTTTTT